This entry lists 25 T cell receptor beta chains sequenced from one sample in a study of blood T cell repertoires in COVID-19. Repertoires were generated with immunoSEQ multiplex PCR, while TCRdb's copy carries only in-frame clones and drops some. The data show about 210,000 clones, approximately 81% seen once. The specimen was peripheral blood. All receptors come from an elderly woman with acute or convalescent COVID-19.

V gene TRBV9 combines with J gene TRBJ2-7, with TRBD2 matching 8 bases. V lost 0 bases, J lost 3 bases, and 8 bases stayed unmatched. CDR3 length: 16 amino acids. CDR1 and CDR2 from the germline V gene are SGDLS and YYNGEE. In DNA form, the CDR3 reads TGTGCCAGCAGCGTAGGGCTAGCGGGTAGGGGCTACGAGCAGTACTTC. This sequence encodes CASSVGLAGRGYEQYF.

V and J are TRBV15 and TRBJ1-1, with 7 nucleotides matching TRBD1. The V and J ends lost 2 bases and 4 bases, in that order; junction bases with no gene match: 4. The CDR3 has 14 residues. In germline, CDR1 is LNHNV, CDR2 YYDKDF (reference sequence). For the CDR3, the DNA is TGTGCCACCAGCAGACCCGACAGGGTCACTGAAGCTTTCTTT. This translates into CATSRPDRVTEAFF.

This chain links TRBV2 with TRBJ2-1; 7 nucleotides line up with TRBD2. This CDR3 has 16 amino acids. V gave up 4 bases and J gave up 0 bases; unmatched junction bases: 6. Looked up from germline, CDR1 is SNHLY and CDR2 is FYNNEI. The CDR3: CASSAPGRLSYNEQFF. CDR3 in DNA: TGTGCCAGCAGTGCCCCCGGGAGGCTCTCCTACAATGAGCAGTTCTTC.

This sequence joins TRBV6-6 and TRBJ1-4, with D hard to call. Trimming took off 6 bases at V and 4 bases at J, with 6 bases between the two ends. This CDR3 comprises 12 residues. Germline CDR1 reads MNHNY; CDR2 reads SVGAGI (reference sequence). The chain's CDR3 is CASRQLNEKLFF. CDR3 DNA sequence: TGTGCCAGCAGACAGCTTAATGAAAAACTGTTTTTT.

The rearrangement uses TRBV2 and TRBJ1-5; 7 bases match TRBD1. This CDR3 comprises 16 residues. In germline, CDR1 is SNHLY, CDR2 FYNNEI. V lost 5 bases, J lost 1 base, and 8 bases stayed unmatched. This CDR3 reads CASSHEETGSNQPQHF. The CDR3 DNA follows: TGTGCCAGCAGTCACGAGGAGACAGGGAGCAATCAGCCCCAGCATTTT. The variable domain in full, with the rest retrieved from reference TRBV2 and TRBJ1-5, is EPEVTQTPSHQVTQMGQEVILRCVPISNHLYFYWYRQILGQKVEFLVSFYNNEISEKSEIFDDQFSVERPDGSNFTLKIRSTKLEDSAMYFCASSHEETGSNQPQHFGDGTRLSIL.

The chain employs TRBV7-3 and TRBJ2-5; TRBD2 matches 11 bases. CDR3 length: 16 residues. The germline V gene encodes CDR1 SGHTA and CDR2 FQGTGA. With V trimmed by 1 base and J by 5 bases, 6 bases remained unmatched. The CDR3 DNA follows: TGTGCCAGCAGCTTAATGCCTAGCGGGGGGTCGGAGACCCAGTACTTC. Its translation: CASSLMPSGGSETQYF.

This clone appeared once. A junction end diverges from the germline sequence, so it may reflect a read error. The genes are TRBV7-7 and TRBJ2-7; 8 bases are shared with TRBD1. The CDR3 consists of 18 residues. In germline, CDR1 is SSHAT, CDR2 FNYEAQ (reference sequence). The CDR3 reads CASSASRWTGSATYEQYF. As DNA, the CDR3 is TGTGCTAGCAGCGCTAGTCGGTGGACAGGGTCCGCTACCTACGAGCAGTACTTC.

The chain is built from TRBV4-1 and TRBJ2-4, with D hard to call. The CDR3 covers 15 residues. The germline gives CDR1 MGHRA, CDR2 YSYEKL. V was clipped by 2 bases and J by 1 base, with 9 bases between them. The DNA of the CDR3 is TGCGCCAGCAGCCAACCACTTCTGGCCAAAAACATTCAGTACTTC. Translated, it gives CASSQPLLAKNIQYF.

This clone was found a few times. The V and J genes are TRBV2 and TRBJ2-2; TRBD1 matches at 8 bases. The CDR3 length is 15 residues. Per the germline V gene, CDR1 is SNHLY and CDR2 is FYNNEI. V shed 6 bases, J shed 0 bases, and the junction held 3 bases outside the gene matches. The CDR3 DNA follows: TGTGCCAGCAGGGACAGGGTCGCGAACACCGGGGAGCTGTTTTTT. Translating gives CASRDRVANTGELFF.

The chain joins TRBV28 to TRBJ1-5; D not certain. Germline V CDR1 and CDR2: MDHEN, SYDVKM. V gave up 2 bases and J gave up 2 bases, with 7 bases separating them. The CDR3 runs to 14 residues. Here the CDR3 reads CASSLGSRNQPQHF. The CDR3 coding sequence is TGTGCCAGCAGTTTAGGCAGTCGCAATCAGCCCCAGCATTTT.

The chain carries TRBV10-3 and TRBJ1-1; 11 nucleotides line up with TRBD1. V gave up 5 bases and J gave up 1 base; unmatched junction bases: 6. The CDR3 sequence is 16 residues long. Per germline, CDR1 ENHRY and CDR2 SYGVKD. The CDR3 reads CAISPGQGVSNTEAFF. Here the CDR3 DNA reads TGTGCCATCAGTCCGGGACAGGGGGTATCGAACACTGAAGCTTTCTTT.

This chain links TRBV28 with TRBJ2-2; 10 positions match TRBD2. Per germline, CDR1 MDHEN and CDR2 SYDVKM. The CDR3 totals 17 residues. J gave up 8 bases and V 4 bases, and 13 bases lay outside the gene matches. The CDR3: CASSSPGAAGGRGELFF. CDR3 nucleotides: TGTGCCAGCAGTTCCCCCGGAGCAGCGGGAGGGCGAGGGGAGCTGTTTTTT.

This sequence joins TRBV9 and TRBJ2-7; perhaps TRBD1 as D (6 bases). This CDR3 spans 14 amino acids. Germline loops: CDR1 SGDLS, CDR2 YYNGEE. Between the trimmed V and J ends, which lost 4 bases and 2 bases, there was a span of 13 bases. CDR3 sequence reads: CASSPTGHTYEQYF. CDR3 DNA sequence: TGTGCCAGCAGCCCAACGGGACACACCTACGAGCAGTACTTC. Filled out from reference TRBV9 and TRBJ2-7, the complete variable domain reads DSGVTQTPKHLITATGQRVTLRCSPRSGDLSVYWYQQSLDQGLQFLIQYYNGEERAKGNILERFSAQQFPDLHSELNLSSLELGDSALYFCASSPTGHTYEQYFGPGTRLTVT.

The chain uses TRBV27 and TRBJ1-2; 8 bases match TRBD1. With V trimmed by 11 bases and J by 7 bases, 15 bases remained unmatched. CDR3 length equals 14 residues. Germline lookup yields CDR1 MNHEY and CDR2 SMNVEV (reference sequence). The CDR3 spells CAYHRGRGHFGYTF. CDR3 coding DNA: TGTGCCTATCACCGGGGCAGGGGGCATTTTGGCTACACCTTC.

CDR3 coding DNA: TGTGCCTGGAGTGTGGGACAAGCACGGTCAGATACGCAGTATTTT. It codes for CAWSVGQARSDTQYF. V gene TRBV30 combines with J gene TRBJ2-3; a weak D match, TRBD1 (6 bases). The CDR3 is made up of 15 amino acids. Germline-derived CDR1 and CDR2 are GTSNPN and SVGIG (reference sequence). Trimming cost V 0 bases and J 4 bases, with 14 bases left between them.

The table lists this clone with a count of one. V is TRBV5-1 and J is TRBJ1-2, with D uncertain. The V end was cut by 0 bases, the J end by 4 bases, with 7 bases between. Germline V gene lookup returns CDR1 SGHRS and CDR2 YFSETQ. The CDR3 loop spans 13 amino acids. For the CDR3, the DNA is TGCGCCAGCAGCTTGGCCGGTCTCTATGGCTACACCTTC. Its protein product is CASSLAGLYGYTF.

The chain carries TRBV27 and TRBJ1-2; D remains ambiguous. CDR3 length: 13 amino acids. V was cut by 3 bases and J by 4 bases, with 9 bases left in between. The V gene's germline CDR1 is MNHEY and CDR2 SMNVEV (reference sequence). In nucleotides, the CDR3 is TGTGCCAGCAGTTTTTTTCCCCGCTATGGCTACACCTTC. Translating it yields CASSFFPRYGYTF.

CDR3: CASSQGTVPQGQFF. In DNA form, the CDR3 reads TGTGCCAGCAGCCAGGGGACAGTTCCCCAGGGGCAGTTCTTC. This chain uses TRBV7-2 with TRBJ2-1; 7 bases are a match to TRBD1. Looked up from germline, CDR1 is SGHTA and CDR2 is FQGNSA. J lost 12 bases, V lost 5 bases, and 13 bases had no gene match. This CDR3 comprises 14 residues. The whole variable domain, filled in from reference TRBV7-2 and TRBJ2-1, reads GAGVSQSPSNKVTEKGKDVELRCDPISGHTALYWYRQSLGQGLEFLIYFQGNSAPDKSGLPSDRFSAERTGGSVSTLTIQRTQQEDSAVYLCASSQGTVPQGQFFGPGTRLTVL.

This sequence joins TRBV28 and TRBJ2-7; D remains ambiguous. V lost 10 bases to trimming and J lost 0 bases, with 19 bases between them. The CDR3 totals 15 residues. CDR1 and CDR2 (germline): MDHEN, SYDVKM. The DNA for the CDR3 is TGTGCCACCTATAGTCTGAGACTCAGCTCCTACGAGCAGTACTTC. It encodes CATYSLRLSSYEQYF.

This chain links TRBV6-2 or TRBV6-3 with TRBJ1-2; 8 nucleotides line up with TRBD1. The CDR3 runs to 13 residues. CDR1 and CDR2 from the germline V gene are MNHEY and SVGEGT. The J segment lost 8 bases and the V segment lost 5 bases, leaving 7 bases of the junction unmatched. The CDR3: CASSRPGGVGYTF. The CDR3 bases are TGTGCCAGCAGTCGACCAGGGGGCGTCGGCTACACCTTC.

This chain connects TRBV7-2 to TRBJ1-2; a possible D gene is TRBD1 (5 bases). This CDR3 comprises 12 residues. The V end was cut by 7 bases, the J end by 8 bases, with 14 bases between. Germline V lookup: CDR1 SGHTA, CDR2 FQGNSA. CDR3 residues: CASTLTQGGYTF. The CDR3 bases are TGTGCCAGCACCCTAACTCAGGGAGGCTACACCTTC.

CDR3 amino acids: CASSSDRRSGYTF. CDR3 DNA sequence: TGTGCCAGTAGTTCGGACAGGCGATCTGGCTACACCTTC. The rearrangement joins TRBV19 to TRBJ1-2, with 7 bases identical to TRBD1. With V trimmed by 5 bases and J by 7 bases, 7 bases remained unmatched. In germline, CDR1 is LNHDA, CDR2 SQIVND (reference sequence). The CDR3 loop spans 13 amino acids.

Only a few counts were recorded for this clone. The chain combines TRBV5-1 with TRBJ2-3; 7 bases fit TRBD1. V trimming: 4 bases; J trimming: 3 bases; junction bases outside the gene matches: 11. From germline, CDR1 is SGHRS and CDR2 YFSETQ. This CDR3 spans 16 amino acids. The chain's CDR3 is CASSPYRGGLTDTQYF. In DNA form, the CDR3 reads TGCGCCAGCAGCCCCTACAGAGGGGGCTTGACAGATACGCAGTATTTT.

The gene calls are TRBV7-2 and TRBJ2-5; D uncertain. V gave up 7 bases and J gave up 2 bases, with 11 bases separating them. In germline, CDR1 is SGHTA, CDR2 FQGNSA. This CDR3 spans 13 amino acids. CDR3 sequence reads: CASTQVEQETQYF. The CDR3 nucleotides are TGTGCCAGCACCCAGGTAGAGCAAGAGACCCAGTACTTC.

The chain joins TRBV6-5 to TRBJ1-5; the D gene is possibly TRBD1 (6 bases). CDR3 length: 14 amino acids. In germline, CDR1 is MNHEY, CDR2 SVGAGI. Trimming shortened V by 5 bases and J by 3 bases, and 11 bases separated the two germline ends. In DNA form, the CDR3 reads TGTGCCAGCAGTATCACAGGGTACAATCAGCCCCAGCATTTT. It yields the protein CASSITGYNQPQHF.